This TCR beta chain was observed in a study of tumor-infiltrating lymphocytes in primary liver carcinoma. As for the study in general: The yield of productive TCRbeta reads per sample was roughly 3.65 to 7.13 million and was similar across tissue types.

Co-extracted RNA and DNA came from about 20-30 mg of unsorted bulk tissue. Donors were untreated and chronically infected with HBV. This CDR3 has 15 residues. V shed 5 bases and J shed 10 bases, with 22 bases lying between them. Germline V CDR1 and CDR2: SGHAT, FQNNGV. Study-level points and caveats: A significantly higher top-250-clone fraction was recorded for tumors than for blood (p = 0.039). No more than about 8-24% of top clones could be seen in all five tumor regions.

As regards this clonotype: Its antigen is not known.

TCR beta cDNA was prepared out of 450 to 500 ng total RNA by means of a constant-region primer. Nested multiplex PCR, run for three rounds with slightly modified ARM-PCR, yielded TCR beta libraries. The first two PCR rounds, roughly 11 cycles each, used TRBV1-TRBV30 forward primers and a C-beta reverse primer. MiXCR, run by TCRdb on the multiplex PCR reads, gives a single entry per CDR3 protein. The sample lists more than 40,000 distinct CDR3 sequences, about three quarters seen once, with about 29% in the top ten. The chain employs TRBV11-2 and TRBJ2-3; TRBD2 might be the D (5 bases). The sequence was collected from a middle-aged man with primary liver carcinoma and hepatitis B virus infection. What was sequenced was liver tumor tissue from sampling region 5. Subset reported: tumor region T5, tumor centre. Here the CDR3 reads CASSHTSSFEDAQYF. The CDR3 DNA follows: TGTGCCAGCAGCCACACTAGTAGCTTCGAGGATGCGCAGTATTTT.